Listed below are T cell receptor beta chains from one sample, sequenced in a study of blood T cells in healthy people across ages. TCRdb independently ran MiXCR on the 5' RACE reads; one entry per CDR3 protein. The sample contains about 1.5 million distinct CDR3 sequences, less than 45% of which appear only once. Input material: blood. All receptors derive from a woman aged 18-35 years in good health. Each CDR3 is given with its conserved first and last residue. Each record gives: J gene, clone size, D gene, V gene, CDR3 protein, CDR3 DNA. The D gene is left open where the match is weak. Clone size appears in some rows only: once, few, many, or a class for an expanded clone.

j_call: TRBJ2-1; clone_size: .; d_call: TRBD2; v_call: TRBV5-1; cdr3_aa: CASSLASGVSYNEQFF; cdr3_nt: TGCGCCAGCAGCTTGGCTAGCGGAGTCTCCTACAATGAGCAGTTCTTC
j_call: TRBJ2-5; clone_size: many; d_call: TRBD1; v_call: TRBV5-1; cdr3_aa: CASSPGQGQETQYF; cdr3_nt: TGCGCCAGCAGCCCGGGACAGGGCCAGGAGACCCAGTACTTC
j_call: TRBJ1-1; clone_size: .; d_call: .; v_call: TRBV20-1; cdr3_aa: CSARDRRGNTEAFF; cdr3_nt: TGCAGTGCTAGAGATCGTCGCGGGAACACTGAAGCTTTCTTT
j_call: TRBJ2-1; clone_size: .; d_call: .; v_call: TRBV6-6; cdr3_aa: CASSWGSGERFF; cdr3_nt: TGTGCCAGCAGCTGGGGGAGTGGTGAGCGGTTCTTC
j_call: TRBJ2-5; clone_size: few; d_call: TRBD2; v_call: TRBV6-1; cdr3_aa: CASSGGGGQETQYF; cdr3_nt: TGTGCCAGCAGTGGTGGCGGGGGGCAAGAGACCCAGTACTTC
j_call: TRBJ2-1; clone_size: .; d_call: TRBD2; v_call: TRBV5-5; cdr3_aa: CASSSGGTSIPYNEQFF; cdr3_nt: TGTGCCAGCAGCTCTGGAGGGACTAGCATCCCCTACAATGAGCAGTTCTTC
j_call: TRBJ2-1; clone_size: few; d_call: .; v_call: TRBV27; cdr3_aa: CASSFMGNSYNEQFF; cdr3_nt: TGTGCCAGCAGTTTTATGGGTAACTCCTACAATGAGCAGTTCTTC
j_call: TRBJ2-7; clone_size: .; d_call: TRBD2; v_call: TRBV6-2/TRBV6-3; cdr3_aa: CASNQPGLAGGHYEQYF; cdr3_nt: TGTGCCAGCAACCAACCGGGACTAGCGGGGGGGCACTACGAGCAGTACTTC
j_call: TRBJ2-3; clone_size: .; d_call: .; v_call: TRBV6-6; cdr3_aa: CASHKWGGTSTDTQYF; cdr3_nt: TGTGCCAGCCATAAGTGGGGCGGAACTAGCACAGATACGCAGTATTTT
j_call: TRBJ1-1; clone_size: .; d_call: .; v_call: TRBV5-1; cdr3_aa: CASFRTVNTEAFF; cdr3_nt: TGCGCCAGTTTTCGGACAGTTAACACTGAAGCTTTCTTT
j_call: TRBJ2-7; clone_size: .; d_call: TRBD1; v_call: TRBV7-2; cdr3_aa: CASSLATGGLYEQYF; cdr3_nt: TGTGCCAGCAGCTTAGCTACAGGGGGCTTATACGAGCAGTACTTC
j_call: TRBJ1-1; clone_size: .; d_call: .; v_call: TRBV10-3; cdr3_aa: CATHSGAEAFF; cdr3_nt: TGTGCCACCCACTCTGGGGCGGAAGCTTTCTTT
j_call: TRBJ1-2; clone_size: many; d_call: .; v_call: TRBV6-1; cdr3_aa: CASSEGQGGGPYGYTF; cdr3_nt: TGTGCCAGCAGTGAGGGGCAGGGAGGTGGTCCTTATGGCTACACCTTC
j_call: TRBJ1-5; clone_size: few; d_call: TRBD1; v_call: TRBV20-1; cdr3_aa: CSARAPTGVNQPQHF; cdr3_nt: TGCAGTGCTAGAGCTCCGACAGGGGTGAATCAGCCCCAGCATTTT
j_call: TRBJ2-3; clone_size: few; d_call: .; v_call: TRBV4-1; cdr3_aa: CASSQTGTRTDTQYF; cdr3_nt: TGCGCCAGCAGCCAAACCGGGACTCGCACAGATACGCAGTATTTT
j_call: TRBJ2-3; clone_size: few; d_call: .; v_call: TRBV28; cdr3_aa: CASNVGPSTDTQYF; cdr3_nt: TGTGCCAGCAACGTCGGGCCCAGCACAGATACGCAGTATTTT
j_call: TRBJ1-2; clone_size: few; d_call: .; v_call: TRBV29-1; cdr3_aa: CSVRDKGGYTF; cdr3_nt: TGCAGCGTTCGGGACAAGGGAGGCTACACCTTC